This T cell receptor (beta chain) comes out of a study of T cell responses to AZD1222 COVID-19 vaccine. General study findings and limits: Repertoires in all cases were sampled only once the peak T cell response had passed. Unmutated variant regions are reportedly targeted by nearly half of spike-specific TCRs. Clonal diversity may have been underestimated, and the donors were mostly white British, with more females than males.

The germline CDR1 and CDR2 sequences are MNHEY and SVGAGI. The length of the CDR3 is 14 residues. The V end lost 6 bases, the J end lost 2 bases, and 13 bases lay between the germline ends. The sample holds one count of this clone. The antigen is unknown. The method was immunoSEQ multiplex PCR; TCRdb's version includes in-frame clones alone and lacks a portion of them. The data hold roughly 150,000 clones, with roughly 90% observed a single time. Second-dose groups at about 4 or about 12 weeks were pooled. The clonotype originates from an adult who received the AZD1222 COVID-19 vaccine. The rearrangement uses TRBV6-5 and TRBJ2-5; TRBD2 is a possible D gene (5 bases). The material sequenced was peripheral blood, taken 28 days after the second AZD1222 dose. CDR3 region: CASSWRAEQETQYF. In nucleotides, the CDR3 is TGTGCCAGCAGCTGGCGGGCAGAACAAGAGACCCAGTACTTC.